This TCR beta chain was profiled in a study of blood T cell repertoires in COVID-19. Study details: COVID-19 samples, acute and convalescent, were from the United States, Italy and Spain. PBMCs, B-cell-depleted T cells, or T cells were the source of the cDNA or gDNA that made up the material.

In the original analysis: Amplifying reference gene primers gave estimates of nucleated cell counts. Sequencing used immunoSEQ multiplex PCR; TCRdb keeps in-frame clones, though not all of them. The V and J calls and clone size come from that table; D and trimming were worked out from the DNA. The repertoire includes 7,000 to 9,500 clones, about 86% of them detected once, and 8% to 9.5% sits in the top ten. The sample was peripheral blood. The TCR sequence derives from a human donor in a cohort sampled during active COVID-19.

CDR3 coding DNA: TGTGCCAGCAGCTTAGTTCCCGGGACAGGTTCCTACGAGCAGTACTTC. Its translation: CASSLVPGTGSYEQYF. V and J are TRBV7-6 and TRBJ2-7; 8 positions match TRBD1. V lost 1 base to trimming and J lost 1 base; unmatched junction nucleotides: 6. CDR1 is SGHVS and CDR2 is FNYEAQ in the germline V gene. The CDR3 runs to 16 residues. The variable domain in full, completed from reference TRBV7-6 and TRBJ2-7, reads GAGVSQSPRYKVTKRGQDVALRCDPISGHVSLYWYRQALGQGPEFLTYFNYEAQQDKSGLPNDRFSAERPEGSISTLTIQRTEQRDSAMYRCASSLVPGTGSYEQYFGPGTRLTVT.